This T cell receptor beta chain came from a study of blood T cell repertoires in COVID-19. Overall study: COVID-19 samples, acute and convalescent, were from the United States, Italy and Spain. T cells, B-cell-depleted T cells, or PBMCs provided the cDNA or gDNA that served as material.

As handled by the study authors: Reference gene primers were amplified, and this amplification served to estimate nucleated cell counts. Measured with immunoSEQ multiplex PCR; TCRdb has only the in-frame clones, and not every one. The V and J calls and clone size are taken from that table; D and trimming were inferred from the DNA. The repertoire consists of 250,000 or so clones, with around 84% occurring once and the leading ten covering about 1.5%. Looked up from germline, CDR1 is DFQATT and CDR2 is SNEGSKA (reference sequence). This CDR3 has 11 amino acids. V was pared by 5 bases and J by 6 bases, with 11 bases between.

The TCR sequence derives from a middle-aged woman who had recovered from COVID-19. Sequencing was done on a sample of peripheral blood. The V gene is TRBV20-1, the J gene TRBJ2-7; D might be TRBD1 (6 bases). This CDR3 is CSALTGREQYF. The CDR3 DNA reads TGCAGTGCTCTGACAGGTCGCGAGCAGTACTTC.